These T cell receptor beta chains were read from a single sample in a study of blood T cell repertoires in COVID-19. Repertoires were generated with immunoSEQ multiplex PCR, while TCRdb's copy carries only in-frame clones and drops some. The sample lists some 300,000 clones; approximately 90% were seen once. Input material: PBMCs or T cells enriched from blood (not recorded which). Receptors originate from a woman in her fifties or sixties in a cohort exposed to, infected with or recovered from COVID-19 (not recorded which). Each CDR3 is given with its conserved first and last residue. A D gene is named only where the DNA matches it firmly. A clone size is listed for some rows: how often the clone was seen (once, few, many), or a class if it is expanded.

abundance	d_gene	v_gene	j_gene	CDR3aa	CDR3nt
-	TRBD2	TRBV2	TRBJ2-5	CASKVAGAQETQYF	TGTGCCAGCAAGGTGGCGGGAGCCCAAGAGACCCAGTACTTC
-	-	TRBV19	TRBJ1-5	CASSIGRGDQPQHF	TGTGCCAGTAGTATCGGCAGGGGAGACCAGCCCCAGCATTTT
-	TRBD2	TRBV5-1	TRBJ2-7	CASSRTSAYEQYF	TGCGCCAGCAGCCGTACTAGCGCCTACGAGCAGTACTTC
-	TRBD1	TRBV18	TRBJ1-1	CASSRTGEGTEAFF	TGTGCCAGCTCACGTACAGGGGAAGGGACTGAAGCTTTCTTT
-	TRBD2	TRBV30	TRBJ2-7	CAWSVRRGGQRKTYEQYF	TGTGCCTGGAGTGTACGTCGGGGGGGGCAGCGGAAGACCTACGAGCAGTACTTC
-	-	TRBV7-2	TRBJ1-3	CASSLGPARSSGNTIYF	TGTGCCAGCAGCTTAGGTCCAGCGCGATCGTCTGGAAACACCATATATTTT
-	-	TRBV30	TRBJ2-5	CAWNSNLRQETQYF	TGTGCCTGGAATTCAAACCTACGCCAAGAGACCCAGTACTTC
-	TRBD2	TRBV28	TRBJ2-1	CASSPRLAGNNEQFF	TGTGCCAGCAGTCCTCGTCTAGCGGGAAACAATGAGCAGTTCTTC
-	-	TRBV6-5	TRBJ1-3	CASTQGVSSGNTIYF	TGTGCCAGCACCCAAGGGGTTAGCTCTGGAAACACCATATATTTT
-	-	TRBV28	TRBJ1-1	CASSPFQSEAFF	TGTGCCAGCAGTCCCTTCCAGTCTGAAGCTTTCTTT
once	TRBD1	TRBV6-5	TRBJ2-7	CASSYRRDRAYEQYF	TGTGCCAGCAGTTATCGCCGGGACAGGGCCTACGAGCAGTACTTC
-	TRBD1	TRBV27	TRBJ1-4	CASWTGTGRGKLFF	TGTGCCAGCTGGACGGGGACAGGGAGGGGAAAACTGTTTTTT
-	TRBD1	TRBV27	TRBJ2-7	CASSGGRVYEQYF	TGTGCCAGCTCAGGGGGTAGGGTATACGAGCAGTACTTC
-	-	TRBV19	TRBJ2-7	CASSIGHFYEQYF	TGTGCCAGTAGTATAGGGCATTTCTACGAGCAGTACTTC
-	TRBD2	TRBV7-3	TRBJ2-7	CASSLQAGGLYEQYF	TGTGCCAGCAGCTTACAAGCGGGAGGGCTCTACGAGCAGTACTTC
-	-	TRBV5-1	TRBJ1-6	CASSLDIGGYNSPLHF	TGCGCCAGCAGCTTGGATATAGGGGGTTATAATTCACCCCTCCACTTT
-	-	TRBV29-1	TRBJ1-2	CSVTGIYGYTF	TGCAGCGTTACAGGGATCTATGGCTACACCTTC
-	TRBD2	TRBV2	TRBJ2-2	CASSHLGLAGDGTGELFF	TGTGCCAGCAGTCATCTAGGACTAGCGGGAGACGGTACCGGGGAGCTGTTTTTT
-	TRBD1	TRBV7-6	TRBJ2-1	CASSNPTGRNEQFF	TGTGCCAGCAGCAACCCGACAGGGCGCAATGAGCAGTTCTTC
-	TRBD1	TRBV18	TRBJ2-2	CASSPGTGSTGELFF	TGTGCCAGCTCACCCGGGACAGGGTCCACCGGGGAGCTGTTTTTT
once	-	TRBV5-1	TRBJ2-7	CASSSGGASYEQYF	TGCGCCAGCAGCTCCGGAGGGGCCTCCTACGAGCAGTACTTC
once	TRBD1	TRBV7-9	TRBJ2-1	CASSLGSGTGVNNEQFF	TGTGCCAGCAGCTTAGGAAGCGGGACAGGGGTTAACAATGAGCAGTTCTTC
-	TRBD2	TRBV5-1	TRBJ2-5	CASSWGTSGRASKETQYF	TGCGCCAGCAGCTGGGGGACTAGCGGGAGGGCATCAAAAGAGACCCAGTACTTC
-	TRBD1	TRBV5-1	TRBJ2-1	CASSGTGGAYNEQFF	TGCGCCAGCAGCGGAACAGGGGGCGCCTACAATGAGCAGTTCTTC
-	TRBD2	TRBV3-1/TRBV3-2	TRBJ2-7	CASSQDTSVAYEQYF	TGTGCCAGCAGCCAAGACACTAGCGTTGCCTACGAGCAGTACTTC
-	TRBD1	TRBV24-1	TRBJ2-3	CATSDSTGKSDTQYF	TGTGCCACCAGTGATTCGACAGGGAAATCCGATACGCAGTATTTT
-	-	TRBV9	TRBJ2-5	CASSADTNFQETQYF	TGTGCCAGCAGCGCGGACACCAACTTCCAAGAGACCCAGTACTTC
-	-	TRBV19	TRBJ1-5	CASSRVGAYSNQPQHF	TGTGCCAGTAGTAGGGTGGGGGCTTATAGCAATCAGCCCCAGCATTTT
-	TRBD1	TRBV24-1	TRBJ1-1	CATRESGQGVSEAFF	TGTGCCACCAGGGAATCTGGACAGGGGGTCTCTGAAGCTTTCTTT
-	-	TRBV19	TRBJ2-3	CASSIVTGWTDTQYF	TGTGCCAGTAGTATAGTTACAGGGTGGACAGATACGCAGTATTTT
-	TRBD2	TRBV7-2	TRBJ2-7	CASSLPTSGRSYSYEQYF	TGTGCCAGCAGCCTACCCACTAGCGGGAGGAGTTACTCCTACGAGCAGTACTTC
once	-	TRBV29-1	TRBJ2-7	CSGGAGHYEQYF	TGCAGCGGTGGGGCGGGGCACTACGAGCAGTACTTC
-	-	TRBV28	TRBJ1-4	CASSSRTSTNEKLFF	TGTGCCAGCAGTTCCCGGACATCAACTAATGAAAAACTGTTTTTT
-	-	TRBV27	TRBJ1-6	CASTFSGGYSPLHF	TGTGCCAGCACTTTTTCGGGGGGATATTCACCCCTCCACTTT
-	TRBD1	TRBV7-9	TRBJ1-1	CASSLDRGNAFF	TGTGCCAGCAGCTTAGACAGGGGGAATGCTTTCTTT
-	TRBD2	TRBV2	TRBJ2-1	CASRGLAGLYNEQFF	TGTGCCAGCAGGGGGCTAGCGGGACTTTACAATGAGCAGTTCTTC
-	TRBD1	TRBV7-9	TRBJ2-1	CASRRLRQGTGDNEQFF	TGTGCCAGCAGACGATTACGACAGGGGACAGGGGACAATGAGCAGTTCTTC
-	-	TRBV5-1	TRBJ1-6	CASRGEATYNSPLHF	TGCGCCAGCAGAGGAGAGGCGACCTATAATTCACCCCTCCACTTT
once	TRBD2	TRBV18	TRBJ2-1	CASSPPGLAGVNEQFF	TGTGCCAGCTCACCTCCGGGACTAGCGGGAGTGAATGAGCAGTTCTTC
few	-	TRBV11-1	TRBJ2-1	CASSLGRNSYNEQFF	TGTGCCAGCAGCTTAGGGCGGAACTCCTACAATGAGCAGTTCTTC
-	-	TRBV30	TRBJ1-2	CAWTARGFRRYTF	TGTGCCTGGACGGCCAGGGGCTTTCGGCGCTACACCTTC
-	TRBD1	TRBV6-2/TRBV6-3	TRBJ1-3	CASSYSTGLSSGNTIYF	TGTGCCAGCAGTTACTCGACAGGGCTTTCCTCTGGAAACACCATATATTTT
-	TRBD2	TRBV5-4	TRBJ2-3	CASSLSAGGPGDTQYF	TGTGCCAGCAGCTTGTCAGCGGGAGGGCCCGGAGATACGCAGTATTTT
-	-	TRBV4-2	TRBJ1-2	CASSQEGTGTYGYTF	TGTGCCAGCAGCCAAGAAGGCACAGGGACCTATGGCTACACCTTC
-	-	TRBV11-2	TRBJ2-5	CASSLVGVRQETQYF	TGTGCCAGCAGCTTAGTAGGGGTTCGGCAAGAGACCCAGTACTTC
-	TRBD2	TRBV2	TRBJ2-2	CVTSGRGTGELFF	TGTGTCACGAGCGGGAGGGGCACCGGGGAGCTGTTTTTT
-	TRBD1	TRBV3-1/TRBV3-2	TRBJ1-2	CASSQRDRVSYGYTF	TGTGCCAGCAGCCAGAGGGACAGGGTATCCTATGGCTACACCTTC
-	-	TRBV18	TRBJ1-2	CASSPPDGLYGYTF	TGTGCCAGCTCACCACCGGACGGACTGTATGGCTACACCTTC
-	-	TRBV9	TRBJ1-2	CASTRDKTNYGYTF	TGTGCCAGCACCCGGGACAAGACTAACTATGGCTACACCTTC
-	TRBD1	TRBV28	TRBJ2-1	CASSLPGGDFRGNEQFF	TGTGCCAGCAGTTTACCAGGGGGCGATTTCCGCGGCAATGAGCAGTTCTTC
-	TRBD2	TRBV5-8	TRBJ2-1	CASRSGTSLVSNEQFF	TGTGCCAGCAGATCCGGGACTAGCCTTGTTTCCAATGAGCAGTTCTTC
-	-	TRBV7-2	TRBJ2-1	CASSLEGVGVARFF	TGTGCCAGCAGCTTAGAAGGGGTAGGGGTAGCCAGGTTCTTC
-	-	TRBV5-4	TRBJ2-1	CASSPHPGGNEQFF	TGTGCCAGCAGCCCCCATCCCGGGGGCAATGAGCAGTTCTTC
-	TRBD2	TRBV7-9	TRBJ2-1	CASSGRAGVHNEQFF	TGTGCCAGCAGCGGGAGAGCGGGAGTACACAATGAGCAGTTCTTC